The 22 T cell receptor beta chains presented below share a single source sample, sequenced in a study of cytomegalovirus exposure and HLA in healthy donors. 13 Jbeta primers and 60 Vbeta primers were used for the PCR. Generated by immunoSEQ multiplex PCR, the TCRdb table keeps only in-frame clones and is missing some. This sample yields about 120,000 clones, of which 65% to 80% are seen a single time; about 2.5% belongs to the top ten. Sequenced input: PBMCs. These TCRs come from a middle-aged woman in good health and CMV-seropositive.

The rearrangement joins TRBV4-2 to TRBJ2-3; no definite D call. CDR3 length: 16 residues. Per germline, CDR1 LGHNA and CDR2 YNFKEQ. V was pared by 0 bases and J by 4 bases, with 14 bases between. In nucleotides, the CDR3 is TGTGCCAGCAGCCAAGAGGAGATCCGGCCGGCAGATACGCAGTATTTT. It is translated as CASSQEEIRPADTQYF.

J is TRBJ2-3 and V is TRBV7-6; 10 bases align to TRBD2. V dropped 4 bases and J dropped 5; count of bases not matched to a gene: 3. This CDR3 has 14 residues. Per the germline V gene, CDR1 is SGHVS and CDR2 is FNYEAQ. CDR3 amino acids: CASSWVAGGDTQYF. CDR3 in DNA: TGTGCCAGCAGCTGGGTAGCGGGAGGAGATACGCAGTATTTT.

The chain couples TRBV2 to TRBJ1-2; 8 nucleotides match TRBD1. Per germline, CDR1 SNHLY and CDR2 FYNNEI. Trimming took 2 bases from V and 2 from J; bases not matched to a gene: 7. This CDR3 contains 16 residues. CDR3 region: CASSERRTGWNYGYTF. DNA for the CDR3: TGTGCCAGCAGTGAAAGGCGGACAGGGTGGAACTATGGCTACACCTTC. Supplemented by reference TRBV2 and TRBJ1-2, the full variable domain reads EPEVTQTPSHQVTQMGQEVILRCVPISNHLYFYWYRQILGQKVEFLVSFYNNEISEKSEIFDDQFSVERPDGSNFTLKIRSTKLEDSAMYFCASSERRTGWNYGYTFGSGTRLTVV.

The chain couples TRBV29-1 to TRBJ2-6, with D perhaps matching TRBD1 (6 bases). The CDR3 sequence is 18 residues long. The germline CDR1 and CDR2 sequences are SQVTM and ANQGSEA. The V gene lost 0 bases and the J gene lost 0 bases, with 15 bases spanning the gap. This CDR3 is CSVEEPPRGRSGANVLTF. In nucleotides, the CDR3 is TGCAGCGTTGAAGAGCCCCCCAGGGGCCGCTCTGGGGCCAACGTCCTGACTTTC.

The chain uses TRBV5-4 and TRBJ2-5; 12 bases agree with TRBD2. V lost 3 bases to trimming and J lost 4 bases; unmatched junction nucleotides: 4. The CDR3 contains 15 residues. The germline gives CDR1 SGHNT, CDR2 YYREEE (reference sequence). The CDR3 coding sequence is TGTGCCAGCAGCTCCCTAGCGGGGGGGCGAGAGACCCAGTACTTC. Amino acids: CASSSLAGGRETQYF.

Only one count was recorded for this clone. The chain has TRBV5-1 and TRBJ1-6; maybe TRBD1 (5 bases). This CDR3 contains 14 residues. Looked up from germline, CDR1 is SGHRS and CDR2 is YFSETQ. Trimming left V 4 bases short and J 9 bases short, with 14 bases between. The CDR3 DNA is TGCGCCAGCAGCCCCGGACACAGTAGTTCACCCCTCCACTTT. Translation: CASSPGHSSSPLHF.

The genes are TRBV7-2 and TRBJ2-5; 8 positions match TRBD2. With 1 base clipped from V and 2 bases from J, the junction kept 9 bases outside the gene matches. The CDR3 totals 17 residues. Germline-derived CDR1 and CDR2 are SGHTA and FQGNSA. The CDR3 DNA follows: TGTGCCAGCAGCTTAGGGGGAGGGGCTAGCGGGCAAGAGACCCAGTACTTC. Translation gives CASSLGGGASGQETQYF.

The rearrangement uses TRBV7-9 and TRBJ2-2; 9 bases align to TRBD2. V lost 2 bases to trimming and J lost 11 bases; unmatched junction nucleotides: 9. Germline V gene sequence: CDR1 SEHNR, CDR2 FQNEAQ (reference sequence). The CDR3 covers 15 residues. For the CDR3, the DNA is TGTGCCAGCAGCTTAATGGGTCCAGCGGGAGGCGAGCTGTTTTTT. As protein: CASSLMGPAGGELFF.

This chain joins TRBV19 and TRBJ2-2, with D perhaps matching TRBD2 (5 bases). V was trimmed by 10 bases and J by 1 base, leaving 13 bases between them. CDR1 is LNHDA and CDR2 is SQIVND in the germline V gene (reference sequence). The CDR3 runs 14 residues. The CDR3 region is CATHQRQNTGELFF. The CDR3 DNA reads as TGTGCCACCCACCAGCGGCAGAACACCGGGGAGCTGTTTTTT. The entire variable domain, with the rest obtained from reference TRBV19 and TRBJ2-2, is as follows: DGGITQSPKYLFRKEGQNVTLSCEQNLNHDAMYWYRQDPGQGLRLIYYSQIVNDFQKGDIAEGYSVSREKKESFPLTVTSAQKNPTAFYLCATHQRQNTGELFFGEGSRLTVL.

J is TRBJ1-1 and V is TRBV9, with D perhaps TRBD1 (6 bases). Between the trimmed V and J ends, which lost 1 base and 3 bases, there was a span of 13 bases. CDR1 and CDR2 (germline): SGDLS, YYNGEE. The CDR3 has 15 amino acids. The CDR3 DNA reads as TGTGCCAGCAGCGTATATCCAGGGGCCCACACTGAAGCTTTCTTT. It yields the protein CASSVYPGAHTEAFF.

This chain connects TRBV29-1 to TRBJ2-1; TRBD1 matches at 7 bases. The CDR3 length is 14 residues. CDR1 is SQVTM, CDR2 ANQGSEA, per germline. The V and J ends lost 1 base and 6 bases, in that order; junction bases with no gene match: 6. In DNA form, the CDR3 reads TGCAGCGTTGAAGCGAGGACAGGTATCAATGAGCAGTTCTTC. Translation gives CSVEARTGINEQFF.

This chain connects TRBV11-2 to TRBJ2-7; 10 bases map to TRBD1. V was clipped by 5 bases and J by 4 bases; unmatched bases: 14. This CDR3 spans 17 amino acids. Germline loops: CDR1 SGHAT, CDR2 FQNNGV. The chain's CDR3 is CASSPKIRDRGLYEQYF. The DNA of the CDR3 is TGTGCCAGCAGCCCTAAGATCCGGGACAGGGGATTATACGAGCAGTACTTC.

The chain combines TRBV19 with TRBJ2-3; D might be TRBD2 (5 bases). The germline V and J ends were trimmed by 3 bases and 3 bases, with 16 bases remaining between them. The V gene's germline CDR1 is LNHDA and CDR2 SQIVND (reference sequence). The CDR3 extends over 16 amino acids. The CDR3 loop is CASSMPGGGGTDTQYF. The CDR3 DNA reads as TGTGCCAGTAGTATGCCGGGTGGAGGCGGAACAGATACGCAGTATTTT.

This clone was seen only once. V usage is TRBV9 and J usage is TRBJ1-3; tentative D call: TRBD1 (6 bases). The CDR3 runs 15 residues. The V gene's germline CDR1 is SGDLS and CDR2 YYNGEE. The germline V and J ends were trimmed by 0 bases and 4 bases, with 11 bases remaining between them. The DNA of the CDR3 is TGTGCCAGCAGCGTAGACCAGGGGTGGGGAAACACCATATATTTT. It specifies CASSVDQGWGNTIYF.

CDR3 sequence reads: CASSSTQGGVLSSYNEQFF. The CDR3 region has the DNA TGTGCCAGCAGCTCTACACAGGGGGGGGTCCTTAGCTCCTACAATGAGCAGTTCTTC. The chain employs TRBV7-9 and TRBJ2-1, with D possibly TRBD1 on 8 matching bases. From germline, CDR1 is SEHNR and CDR2 FQNEAQ (reference sequence). The CDR3 totals 19 residues. V lost 4 bases and J 0 bases, leaving 22 bases between the germline ends.

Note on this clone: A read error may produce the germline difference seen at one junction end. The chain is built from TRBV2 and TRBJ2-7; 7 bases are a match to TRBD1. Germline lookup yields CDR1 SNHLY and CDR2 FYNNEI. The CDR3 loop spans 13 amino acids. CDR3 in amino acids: CAGKPGRQGIIHF. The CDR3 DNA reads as TGTGCCGGCAAACCCGGCCGACAGGGAATCATTCACTTC.

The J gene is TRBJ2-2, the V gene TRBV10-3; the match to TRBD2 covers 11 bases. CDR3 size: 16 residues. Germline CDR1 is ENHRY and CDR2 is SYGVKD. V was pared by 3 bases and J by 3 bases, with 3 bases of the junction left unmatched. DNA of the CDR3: TGTGCCATCAGTGATCCTAGCGGGAGGTACACCGGGGAGCTGTTTTTT. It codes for CAISDPSGRYTGELFF.

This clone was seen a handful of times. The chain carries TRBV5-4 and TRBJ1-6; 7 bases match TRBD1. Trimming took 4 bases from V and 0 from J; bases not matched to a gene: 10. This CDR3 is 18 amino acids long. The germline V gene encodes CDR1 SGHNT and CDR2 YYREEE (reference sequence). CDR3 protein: CASSLFSGGSSYNSPLHF. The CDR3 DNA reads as TGTGCCAGCAGCCTGTTCTCAGGGGGTAGCTCCTATAATTCACCCCTCCACTTT.

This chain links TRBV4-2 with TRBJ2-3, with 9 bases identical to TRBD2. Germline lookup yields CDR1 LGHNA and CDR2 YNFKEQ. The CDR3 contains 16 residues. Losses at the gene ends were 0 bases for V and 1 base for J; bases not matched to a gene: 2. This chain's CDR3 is CASSQEVAGGTDTQYF. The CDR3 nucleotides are TGTGCCAGCAGCCAAGAGGTAGCGGGAGGCACAGATACGCAGTATTTT.

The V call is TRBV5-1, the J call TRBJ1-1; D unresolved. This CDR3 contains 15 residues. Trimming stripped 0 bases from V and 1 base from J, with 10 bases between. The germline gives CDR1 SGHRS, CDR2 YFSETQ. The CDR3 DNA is TGCGCCAGCAGCTTGGGGGTTGGGCCGAACACTGAAGCTTTCTTT. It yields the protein CASSLGVGPNTEAFF.

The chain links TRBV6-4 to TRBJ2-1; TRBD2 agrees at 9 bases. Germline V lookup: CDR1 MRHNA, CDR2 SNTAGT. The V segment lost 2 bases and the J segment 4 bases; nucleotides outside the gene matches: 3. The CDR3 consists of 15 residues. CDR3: CASSDTAGGYNEQFF. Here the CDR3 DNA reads TGTGCCAGCAGTGACACGGCGGGAGGGTACAATGAGCAGTTCTTC.

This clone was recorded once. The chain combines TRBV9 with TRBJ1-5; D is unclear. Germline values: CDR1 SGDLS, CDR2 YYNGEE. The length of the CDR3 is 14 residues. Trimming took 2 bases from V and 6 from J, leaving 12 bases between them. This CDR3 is CASSVEPVGQPQHF. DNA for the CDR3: TGTGCCAGCAGCGTGGAGCCTGTCGGTCAGCCCCAGCATTTT.